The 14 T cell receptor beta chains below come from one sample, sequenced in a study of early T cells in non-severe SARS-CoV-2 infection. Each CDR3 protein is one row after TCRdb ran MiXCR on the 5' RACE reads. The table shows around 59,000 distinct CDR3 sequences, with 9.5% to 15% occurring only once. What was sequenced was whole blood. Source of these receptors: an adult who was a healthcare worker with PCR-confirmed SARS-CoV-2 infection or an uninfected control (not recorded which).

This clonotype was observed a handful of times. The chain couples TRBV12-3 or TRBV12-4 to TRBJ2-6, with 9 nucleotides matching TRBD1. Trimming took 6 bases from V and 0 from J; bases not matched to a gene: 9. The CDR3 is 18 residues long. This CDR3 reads CASRKRDRVFSGANVLTF. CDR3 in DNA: TGTGCCAGCAGAAAACGGGACAGGGTATTCTCTGGGGCCAACGTCCTGACTTTC.

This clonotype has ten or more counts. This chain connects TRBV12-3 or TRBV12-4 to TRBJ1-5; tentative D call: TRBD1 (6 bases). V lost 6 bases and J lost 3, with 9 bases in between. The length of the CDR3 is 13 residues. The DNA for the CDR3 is TGTGCCAGCAGGGGGGACATCAATCAGCCCCAGCATTTT. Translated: CASRGDINQPQHF.

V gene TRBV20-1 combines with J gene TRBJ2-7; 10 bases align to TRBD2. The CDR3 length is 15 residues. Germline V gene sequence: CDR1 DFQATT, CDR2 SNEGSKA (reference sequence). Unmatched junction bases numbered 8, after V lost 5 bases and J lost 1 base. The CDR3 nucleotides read TGCAGTGCTCAACCCGGGACTAGCGATTCCTACGAGCAGTACTTC. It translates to CSAQPGTSDSYEQYF.

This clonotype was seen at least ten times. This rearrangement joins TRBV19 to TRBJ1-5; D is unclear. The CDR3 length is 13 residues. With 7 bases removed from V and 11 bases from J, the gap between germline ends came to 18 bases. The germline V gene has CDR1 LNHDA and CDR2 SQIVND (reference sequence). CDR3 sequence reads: CASTLSKSQAQHF. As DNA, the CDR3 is TGTGCCAGTACCTTATCCAAATCCCAGGCCCAGCATTTT.

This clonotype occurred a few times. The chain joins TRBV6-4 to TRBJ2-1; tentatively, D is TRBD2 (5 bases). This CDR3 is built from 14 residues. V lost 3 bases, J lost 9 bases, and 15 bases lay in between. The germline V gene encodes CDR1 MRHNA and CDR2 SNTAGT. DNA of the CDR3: TGTGCCAGCAGTGAGGTTCCCCTCCGGGGTGAGCAGTTCTTC. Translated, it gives CASSEVPLRGEQFF.

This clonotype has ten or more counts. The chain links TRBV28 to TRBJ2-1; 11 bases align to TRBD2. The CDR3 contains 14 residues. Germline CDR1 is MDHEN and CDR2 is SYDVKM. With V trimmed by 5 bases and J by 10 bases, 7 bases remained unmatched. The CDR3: CASSPTSGRREQFF. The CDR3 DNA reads TGTGCCAGCAGTCCAACTAGCGGGAGACGGGAGCAGTTCTTC.

DNA for the CDR3: TGCAGCGCCGACCGGGACACCCAAGAGACCCAGTACTTC. This translates into CSADRDTQETQYF. The chain uses TRBV29-1 and TRBJ2-5; D might be TRBD1 (6 bases). Germline V gene lookup returns CDR1 SQVTM and CDR2 ANQGSEA. This CDR3 is built from 13 residues. The ends were cut back, 7 bases at V and 1 base at J, with 13 bases in the middle. Based on the CDR3 plus reference TRBV29-1 and TRBJ2-5, the full variable domain is SAVISQKPSRDICQRGTSLTIQCQVDSQVTMMFWYRQQPGQSLTLIATANQGSEATYESGFVIDKFPISRPNLTFSTLTVSNMSPEDSSIYLCSADRDTQETQYFGPGTRLLVL.

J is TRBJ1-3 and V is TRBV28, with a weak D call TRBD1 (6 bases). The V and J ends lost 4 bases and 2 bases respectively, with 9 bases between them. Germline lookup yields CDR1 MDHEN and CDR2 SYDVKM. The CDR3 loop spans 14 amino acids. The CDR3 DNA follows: TGTGCCAGCAGTTCCCCAGGGGCTGGAAACACCATATATTTT. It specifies CASSSPGAGNTIYF.

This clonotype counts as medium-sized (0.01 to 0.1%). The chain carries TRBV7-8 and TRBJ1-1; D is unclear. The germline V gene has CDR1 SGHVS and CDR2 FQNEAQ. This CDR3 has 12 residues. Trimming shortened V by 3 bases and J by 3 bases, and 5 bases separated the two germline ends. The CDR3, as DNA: TGTGCCAGCAGCTTCGCCCACACTGAAGCTTTCTTT. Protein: CASSFAHTEAFF.

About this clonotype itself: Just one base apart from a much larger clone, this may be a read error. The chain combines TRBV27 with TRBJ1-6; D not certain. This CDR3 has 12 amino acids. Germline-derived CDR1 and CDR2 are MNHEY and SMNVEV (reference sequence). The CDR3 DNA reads TGTGCCGGCAGTTCGTTGAATTCACCCCTCCACTTT. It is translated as CAGSSLNSPLHF.

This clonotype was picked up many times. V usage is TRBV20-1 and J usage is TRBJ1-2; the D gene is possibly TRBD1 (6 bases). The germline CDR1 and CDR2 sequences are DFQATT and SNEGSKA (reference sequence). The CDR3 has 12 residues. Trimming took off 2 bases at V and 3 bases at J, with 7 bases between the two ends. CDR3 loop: CSARNRDYGYTF. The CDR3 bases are TGCAGTGCTAGAAACAGGGACTATGGCTACACCTTC.

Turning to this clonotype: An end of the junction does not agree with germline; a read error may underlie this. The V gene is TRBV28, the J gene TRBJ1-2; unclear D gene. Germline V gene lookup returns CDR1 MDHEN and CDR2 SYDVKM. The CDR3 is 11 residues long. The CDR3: CASSLGMGAAF. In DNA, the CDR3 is TGTGCCAGCAGCCTTGGAATGGGAGCCGCCTTC.

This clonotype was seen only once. In DNA form, the CDR3 reads TGTGCCAGCAGCCAAGGCGAAATAGGCACAGATACGCAGTATTTT. Protein product: CASSQGEIGTDTQYF. J is TRBJ2-3 and V is TRBV3-1; no reliable D call. The CDR3 length is 15 residues. The germline CDR1 and CDR2 sequences are LGHDT and YNNKEL (reference sequence). V was trimmed by 1 base and J by 1 base, leaving 9 bases between them.

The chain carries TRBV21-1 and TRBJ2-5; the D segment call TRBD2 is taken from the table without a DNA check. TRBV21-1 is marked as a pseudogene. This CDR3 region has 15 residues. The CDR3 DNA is TGTGCCAGCAGCCCGCTTGACGGACGTCAAGAGACCCAGTACTTC. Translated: CASSPLDGRQETQYF.